The present entry profiles one TCR beta chain with its context. Its antigen remains unknown. This specimen belongs to a study of brain T cells in children with intractable seizures. Profiled with immunoSEQ multiplex PCR; TCRdb holds only in-frame clones, not every one. The sample yields around 44,000 clones, over 75% seen once. Notes on the study in general: Viral specificity was inferred only from CDR3 similarity; HCMV serostatus was unknown.

Trimming took off 6 bases at V and 8 bases at J, with 22 bases between the two ends. Per germline, CDR1 MDHEN and CDR2 SYDVKM. The CDR3 covers 16 residues. The sequencing here drew on peripheral blood, taken at surgery. The source is a girl aged 2 to 9 with tuberous sclerosis and intractable seizures. V usage is TRBV28 and J usage is TRBJ1-4; TRBD1 might be the D (5 bases). Here the CDR3 reads CASSLPGSGPREKLFF. CDR3 coding DNA: TGTGCCAGCAGCCTCCCTGGATCGGGACCACGGGAAAAACTGTTTTTT.